This is a list of T cell receptor beta chains from one sample in a study of human T cells and chemical hapten exposure. MiXCR, run by TCRdb on the RACE reads, gives a single entry per CDR3 protein. This sample yields around 120,000 distinct CDR3 sequences, of which roughly an eighth are seen a single time; over 0.85% belongs to the top ten. Sample: whole blood, taken in connection with sensitization to the hapten diphenylcyclopropenone (DPC). The receptor source for this set is a man aged 18 to 29 with alopecia areata. Some clones in this sample may be carry-over from other donors' samples. The CDR3 runs from the conserved cysteine through the conserved F or W. Clone size, where shown, is once, few, many, or a class for clones that have expanded.

V	size	J	CDR3
TRBV12-3/TRBV12-4	few	TRBJ2-6	CASSFRPILSGANVLTF
TRBV12-3/TRBV12-4	NA	TRBJ2-2	CASSLQGPRRNTGELFF
TRBV2	NA	TRBJ2-7	CASSRDRDSYEQYF
TRBV28	NA	TRBJ1-1	CASSLWRGRDTEAFF
TRBV7-2	many	TRBJ2-2	CASSSSGGMGELFF
TRBV29-1	NA	TRBJ1-1	CSVGTGGTEAFF
TRBV6-4	few	TRBJ1-1	CASSVARDTEAFF
TRBV7-2	NA	TRBJ2-3	CASSLQAGEIDTQYF
TRBV28	few	TRBJ1-2	CASQQITGDRIRYGYTF
TRBV12-3/TRBV12-4	NA	TRBJ1-1	CASSLTNTEAFF
TRBV6-1	few	TRBJ1-1	CASSLAEAFF
TRBV20-1	few	TRBJ2-7	CSARGVSYEQYF
TRBV4-2	once	TRBJ2-1	CASSNLLAVSYNEQFF
TRBV4-1	few	TRBJ2-7	CASSQVSGASSYEQYF
TRBV6-2/TRBV6-3	NA	TRBJ1-4	CASSYSEGKEEKLFF
TRBV5-1	NA	TRBJ2-7	CASSFGSGAEQYF
TRBV20-1	many	TRBJ2-3	CSARDRLAGGADTQYF
TRBV10-3	few	TRBJ2-3	CAISESGQEFTDTQYF
TRBV6-5	NA	TRBJ2-3	CASRPSISAYKTDTQYF
TRBV6-2/TRBV6-3	few	TRBJ2-1	CASSYSIGLYNEQFF
TRBV18	few	TRBJ1-1	CASSTGQHTEAFF
TRBV18	many	TRBJ2-3	CASSPQGVSTDTQYF
TRBV25-1	NA	TRBJ2-5	CASSEYGEETQYF
TRBV20-1	few	TRBJ2-4	CSAREEAGLAKNIQYF
TRBV12-3/TRBV12-4	many	TRBJ2-7	CASSLAGLGYEQYF
TRBV6-4	few	TRBJ2-3	CASSDTSGGADTQYF
TRBV18	few	TRBJ1-2	CASSPGRGNSNYGYTF
TRBV5-4	few	TRBJ2-5	CASSFMTSSETQYF
TRBV29-1	NA	TRBJ2-2	CSVEGRGANTGELFF
TRBV5-1	NA	TRBJ1-5	CASSFTGLGDQPQHF
TRBV20-1	few	TRBJ1-2	CSARGGLLHYGYTF
TRBV4-2	many	TRBJ1-4	CASSQAQGAVGEKLFF
TRBV12-3/TRBV12-4	NA	TRBJ1-5	CASSPMTESNQPQHF
TRBV11-2	few	TRBJ2-3	CASSFRGTHSTDTQYF